The 3 T cell receptor beta chains given below trace back to one sample, sequenced in a study of CD8 T cells in Susac syndrome. Reverse transcription of about 0.5 to 1 ug RNA used random hexamers. A single record per CDR3 protein comes from TCRdb applying MiXCR to the immunoSEQ multiplex PCR reads. The sample has approximately 200,000 distinct CDR3 sequences; 95% are singletons. The sample taken for sequencing was CD4+ T cells from PBMCs. The receptors here all came from a human donor with multiple sclerosis.

This chain links TRBV18 with TRBJ2-3, with a possible D match to TRBD2 (7 bases). Between the trimmed V and J ends, which lost 1 base and 2 bases, there was a span of 10 bases. The germline gives CDR1 KGHSH, CDR2 LQKENI. The CDR3 contains 15 residues. CDR3 bases: TGTGCCAGCTCACCACTGGCGGGGGCCACAGATACGCAGTATTTT. This sequence encodes CASSPLAGATDTQYF.

The chain couples TRBV5-1 to TRBJ1-4; no definite D call. V lost 4 bases, J lost 0 bases, and 4 bases lay in between. The CDR3 is made up of 13 amino acids. Germline CDR1 is SGHRS and CDR2 is YFSETQ. The chain's CDR3 is CASSRATNEKLFF. The CDR3 bases are TGCGCCAGCAGCAGGGCAACTAATGAAAAACTGTTTTTT. The full variable domain, with the rest looked up from reference TRBV5-1 and TRBJ1-4, is KAGVTQTPRYLIKTRGQQVTLSCSPISGHRSVSWYQQTPGQGLQFLFEYFSETQRNKGNFPGRFSGRQFSNSRSEMNVSTLELGDSALYLCASSRATNEKLFFGSGTQLSVL.

The chain's CDR3 is CATSRDRGPYEQYF. In nucleotides, the CDR3 is TGTGCCACCAGCAGAGACAGGGGGCCCTACGAGCAGTACTTC. This chain connects TRBV15 to TRBJ2-7; 8 bases fit TRBD1. Per the germline V gene, CDR1 is LNHNV and CDR2 is YYDKDF (reference sequence). V shed 0 bases and J 2 bases; nucleotides not matched to a gene: 0. This CDR3 contains 14 residues.